The T cell receptor (beta chain) described here comes from a study of blood T cell repertoires in COVID-19. About the study: Collection of acute and convalescent COVID-19 samples took place in the United States, Italy and Spain. The cDNA or gDNA used as material had been derived from T cells, B-cell-depleted T cells, or PBMCs.

Repertoires were generated with immunoSEQ multiplex PCR, while TCRdb's copy carries only in-frame clones and drops some. Of about 150,000 clones in the sample, around 87% were seen once. Germline loops: CDR1 LNHNV, CDR2 YYDKDF (reference sequence). J lost 0 bases, V lost 3 bases, and 9 bases had no gene match. The CDR3 extends over 17 amino acids. The sequenced material came from peripheral blood. The clonotype was recovered from a man between 18 and 29 years old with COVID-19, enrolled during active disease. This rearrangement joins TRBV15 to TRBJ2-3, with TRBD1 identical over 7 bases. The CDR3 spells CATSSRPGQLSTDTQYF. The CDR3 nucleotides are TGTGCCACCAGCAGTAGACCGGGACAGCTAAGCACAGATACGCAGTATTTT.